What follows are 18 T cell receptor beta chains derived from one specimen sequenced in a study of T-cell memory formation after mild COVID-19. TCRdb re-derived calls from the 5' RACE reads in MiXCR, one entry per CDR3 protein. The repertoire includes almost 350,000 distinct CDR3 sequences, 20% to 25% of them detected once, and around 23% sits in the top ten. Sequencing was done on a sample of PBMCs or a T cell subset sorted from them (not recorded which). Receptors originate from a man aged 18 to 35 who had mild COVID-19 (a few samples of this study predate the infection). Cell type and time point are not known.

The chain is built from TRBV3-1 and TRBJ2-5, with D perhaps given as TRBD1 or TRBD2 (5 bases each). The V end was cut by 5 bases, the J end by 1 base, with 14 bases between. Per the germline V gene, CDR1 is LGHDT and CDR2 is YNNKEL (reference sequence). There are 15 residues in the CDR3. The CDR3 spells CASSGFWGFQETQYF. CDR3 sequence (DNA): TGTGCCAGCAGCGGATTTTGGGGGTTCCAAGAGACCCAGTACTTC.

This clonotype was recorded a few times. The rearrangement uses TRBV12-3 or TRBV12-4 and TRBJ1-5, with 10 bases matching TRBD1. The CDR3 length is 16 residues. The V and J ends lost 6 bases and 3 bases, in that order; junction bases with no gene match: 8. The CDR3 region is CASSYTGTGDNQPQHF. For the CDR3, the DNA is TGTGCCAGCAGCTATACTGGGACAGGGGACAATCAGCCCCAGCATTTT.

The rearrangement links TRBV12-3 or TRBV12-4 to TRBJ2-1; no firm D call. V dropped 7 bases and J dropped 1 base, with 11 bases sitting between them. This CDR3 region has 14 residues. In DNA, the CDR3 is TGTGCCAGCAAGCAGGTCTTGTCCTACAATGAGCAGTTCTTC. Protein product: CASKQVLSYNEQFF.

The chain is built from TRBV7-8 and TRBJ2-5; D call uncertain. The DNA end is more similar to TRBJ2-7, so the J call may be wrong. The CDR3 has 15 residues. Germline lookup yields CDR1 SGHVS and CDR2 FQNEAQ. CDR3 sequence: CASSLAPSGFYEQYF. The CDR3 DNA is TGTGCCAGCAGCTTAGCGCCGTCAGGCTTCTACGAGCAGTACTTC.

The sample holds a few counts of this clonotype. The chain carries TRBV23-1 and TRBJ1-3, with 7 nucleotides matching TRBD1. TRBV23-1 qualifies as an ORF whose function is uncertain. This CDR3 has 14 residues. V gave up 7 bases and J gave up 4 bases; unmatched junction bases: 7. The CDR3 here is CASKEGARGNTIYF. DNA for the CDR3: TGCGCCAGCAAGGAGGGGGCGAGAGGAAACACCATATATTTT.

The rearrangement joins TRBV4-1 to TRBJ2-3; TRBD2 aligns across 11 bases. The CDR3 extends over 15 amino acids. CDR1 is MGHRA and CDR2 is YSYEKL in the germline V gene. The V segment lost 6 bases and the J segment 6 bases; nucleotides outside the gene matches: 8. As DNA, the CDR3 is TGCGCCAGCAGTCCCCACGGGACTAGCGGTGATACGCAGTATTTT. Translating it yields CASSPHGTSGDTQYF.

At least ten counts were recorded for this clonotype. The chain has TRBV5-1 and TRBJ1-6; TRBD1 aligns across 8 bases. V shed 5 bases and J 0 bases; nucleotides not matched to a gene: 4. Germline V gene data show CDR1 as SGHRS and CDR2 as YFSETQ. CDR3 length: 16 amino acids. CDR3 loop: CASSSGQGSYNSPLHF. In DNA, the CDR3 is TGCGCCAGCAGTAGCGGACAGGGCTCCTATAATTCACCCCTCCACTTT.

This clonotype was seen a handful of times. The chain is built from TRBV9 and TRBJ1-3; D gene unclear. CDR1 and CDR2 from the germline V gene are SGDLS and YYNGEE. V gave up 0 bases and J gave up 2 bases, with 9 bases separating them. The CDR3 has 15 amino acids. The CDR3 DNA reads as TGTGCCAGCAGCGTAGCTGACCGGGCTGGAAACACCATATATTTT. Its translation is CASSVADRAGNTIYF.

CDR3 sequence reads: CAYGVSETQYF. CDR3 nucleotides: TGTGCCTATGGAGTATCGGAGACCCAGTACTTC. The chain couples TRBV30 to TRBJ2-5; D ambiguous. The CDR3 extends over 11 amino acids. Germline V gene data show CDR1 as GTSNPN and CDR2 as SVGIG (reference sequence). V lost 7 bases and J lost 5, with 11 bases in between.

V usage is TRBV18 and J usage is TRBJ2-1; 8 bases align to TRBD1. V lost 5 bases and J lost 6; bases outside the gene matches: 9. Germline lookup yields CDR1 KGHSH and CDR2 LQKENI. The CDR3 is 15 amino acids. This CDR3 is CASSSTRTGSNEQFF. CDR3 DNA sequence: TGTGCCAGCTCATCGACAAGGACAGGGTCCAATGAGCAGTTCTTC.

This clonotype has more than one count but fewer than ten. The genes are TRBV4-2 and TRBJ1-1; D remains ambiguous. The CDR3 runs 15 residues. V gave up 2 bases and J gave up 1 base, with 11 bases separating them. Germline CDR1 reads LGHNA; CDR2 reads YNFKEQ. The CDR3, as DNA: TGTGCCAGCAGCCAACTGGGGAACCGGAACACTGAAGCTTTCTTT. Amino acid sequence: CASSQLGNRNTEAFF.

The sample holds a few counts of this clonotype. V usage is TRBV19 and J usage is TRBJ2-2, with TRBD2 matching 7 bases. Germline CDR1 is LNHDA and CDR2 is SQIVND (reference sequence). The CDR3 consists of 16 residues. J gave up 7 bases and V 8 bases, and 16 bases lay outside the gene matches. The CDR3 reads CASGPLPGGGVGELFF. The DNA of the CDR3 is TGTGCCAGTGGACCCCTGCCGGGGGGAGGTGTCGGGGAGCTGTTTTTT.

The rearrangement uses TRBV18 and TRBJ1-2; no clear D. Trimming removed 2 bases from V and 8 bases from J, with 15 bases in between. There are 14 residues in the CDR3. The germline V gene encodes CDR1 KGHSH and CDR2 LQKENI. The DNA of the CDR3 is TGTGCCAGCTCACCAACCCAGGAGAGTGGCGGCTACACCTTC. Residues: CASSPTQESGGYTF.

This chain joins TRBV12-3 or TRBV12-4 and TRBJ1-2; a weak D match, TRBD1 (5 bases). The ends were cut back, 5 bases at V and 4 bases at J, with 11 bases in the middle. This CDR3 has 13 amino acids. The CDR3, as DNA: TGTGCCAGCAGTGAACAGGACGCCTATGGCTACACCTTC. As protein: CASSEQDAYGYTF.

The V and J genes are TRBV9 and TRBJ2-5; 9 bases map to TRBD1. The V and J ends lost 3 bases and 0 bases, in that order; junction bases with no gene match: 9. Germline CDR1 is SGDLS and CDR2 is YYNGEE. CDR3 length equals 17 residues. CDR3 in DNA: TGTGCCAGCAGCGAACCCGGGACAGGGTCCCACCAAGAGACCCAGTACTTC. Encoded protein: CASSEPGTGSHQETQYF.

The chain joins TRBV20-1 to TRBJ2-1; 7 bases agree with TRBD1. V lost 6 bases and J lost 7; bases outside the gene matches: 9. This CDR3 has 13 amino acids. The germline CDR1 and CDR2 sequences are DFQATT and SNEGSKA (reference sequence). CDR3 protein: CSANRGIGNEQFF. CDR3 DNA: TGCAGTGCAAACAGGGGCATTGGGAATGAGCAGTTCTTC.

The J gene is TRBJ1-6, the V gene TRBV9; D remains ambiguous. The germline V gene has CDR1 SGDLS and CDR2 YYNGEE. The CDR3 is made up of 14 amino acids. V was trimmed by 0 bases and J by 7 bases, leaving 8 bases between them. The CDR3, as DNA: TGTGCCAGCAGCGTAGTTGGCGACAATTCACCCCTCCACTTT. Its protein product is CASSVVGDNSPLHF.

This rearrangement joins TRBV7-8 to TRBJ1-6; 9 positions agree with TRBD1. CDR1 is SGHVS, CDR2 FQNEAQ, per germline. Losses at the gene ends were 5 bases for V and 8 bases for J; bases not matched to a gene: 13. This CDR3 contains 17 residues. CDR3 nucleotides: TGTGCCAGCAGCCCCCGGGACAGGGAGGCTGGAGATTCACCCCTCCACTTT. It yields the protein CASSPRDREAGDSPLHF.